Below are 27 T cell receptor beta chains sequenced from a single sample in a study of shared clonotypes between healthy human individuals. Libraries were prepared by immunoSEQ multiplex PCR; TCRdb keeps only in-frame clonotypes and omits some of them. Found here are approximately 1.5 million clones, approximately 98% of them singletons; the top ten hold about 0.45%. The sample was naive CD4+ T cells sorted from blood. Subset indicated: CD45RA+ positively selected. The receptors derive from a young man in good health.

The rearrangement joins TRBV30 to TRBJ2-3; maybe TRBD2 (5 bases). This CDR3 comprises 11 residues. Germline V gives CDR1 GTSNPN, CDR2 SVGIG (reference sequence). The CDR3 loop is CAGGITDTQYF. In DNA form, the CDR3 reads TGTGCTGGAGGAATCACAGATACGCAGTATTTT.

The CDR3 region has the DNA TGTGCCAGCGCAGCGGGAGTGGACAATGAGCAGTTCTTC. This sequence encodes CASAAGVDNEQFF. The chain employs TRBV2 and TRBJ2-1; 8 bases fit TRBD2. The length of the CDR3 is 13 residues. The V segment lost 8 bases and the J segment 5 bases; nucleotides outside the gene matches: 5. CDR1 and CDR2 from the germline V gene are SNHLY and FYNNEI.

The chain joins TRBV4-3 to TRBJ1-2; no definite D call. V dropped 0 bases and J dropped 2 bases, with 10 bases sitting between them. The CDR3 covers 15 residues. CDR1 and CDR2 (germline): LGHNA, YSLEER. The chain's CDR3 is CASSQEKGRNYGYTF. The CDR3 region has the DNA TGCGCCAGCAGCCAAGAGAAAGGGAGGAACTATGGCTACACCTTC.

About this clone: Other DNA variants within this sample encode the same CDR3. V and J are TRBV6-5 and TRBJ2-1; TRBD1 agrees at 9 bases. Losses at the gene ends were 0 bases for V and 15 bases for J; bases not matched to a gene: 3. Germline CDR1 is MNHEY and CDR2 is SVGAGI. This CDR3 region has 12 residues. The CDR3 DNA is TGTGCCAGCAGTTACTCCGGACAGGGGCTGTTCTTC. It specifies CASSYSGQGLFF.

A single count supports this clone. The chain uses TRBV7-9 and TRBJ2-1, with D unclear. Trimming removed 7 bases at V and 8 bases at J, with 9 bases between. Germline V gene data show CDR1 as SEHNR and CDR2 as FQNEAQ (reference sequence). This CDR3 spans 11 amino acids. The CDR3 nucleotides read TGTGCCAGCACCCGCGATGATGAGCAGTTCTTC. Residues: CASTRDDEQFF. Variable domain in full (rest from reference TRBV7-9 and TRBJ2-1): DTGVSQNPRHKITKRGQNVTFRCDPISEHNRLYWYRQTLGQGPEFLTYFQNEAQLEKSRLLSDRFSAERPKGSFSTLEIQRTEQGDSAMYLCASTRDDEQFFGPGTRLTVL.

This CDR3 reads CASRTPGGSDTQYF. In nucleotides, the CDR3 is TGTGCCAGCAGAACCCCTGGGGGCTCAGATACGCAGTATTTT. This chain links TRBV9 with TRBJ2-3; TRBD1 might be the D (6 bases). Trimming removed 5 bases at V and 4 bases at J, with 14 bases between. The length of the CDR3 is 14 residues. From germline, CDR1 is SGDLS and CDR2 YYNGEE.

The chain uses TRBV2 and TRBJ1-5; 9 nucleotides line up with TRBD1. This CDR3 contains 18 residues. V trimming: 7 bases; J trimming: 5 bases; junction bases outside the gene matches: 18. CDR1 and CDR2 from the germline V gene are SNHLY and FYNNEI. CDR3 sequence (DNA): TGTGCCAGCACCAAGTCCGGGACAGGGCTGGGGGCTTATCAGCCCCAGCATTTT. This translates into CASTKSGTGLGAYQPQHF.

The CDR3 loop reads CASTLAGQFTDTQYF. As DNA, the CDR3 is TGTGCCAGCACCCTAGCGGGACAGTTCACAGATACGCAGTATTTT. The V call is TRBV11-2, the J call TRBJ2-3; TRBD2 matches at 9 bases. This CDR3 is 15 amino acids long. Germline V gene lookup returns CDR1 SGHAT and CDR2 FQNNGV. Trimming took 7 bases from V and 2 from J; bases not matched to a gene: 7.

The V call is TRBV7-9, the J call TRBJ1-1; D ambiguous. Germline assignment: CDR1 SEHNR and CDR2 FQNEAQ (reference sequence). This CDR3 is 12 amino acids long. Trimming pared 5 bases from V and 7 bases from J, leaving 11 bases between. Here the CDR3 reads CASSPIWIEAFF. Here the CDR3 DNA reads TGTGCCAGCAGCCCCATTTGGATTGAAGCTTTCTTT.

The chain joins TRBV12-5 to TRBJ2-7; 11 nucleotides line up with TRBD2. The CDR3 contains 19 residues. Germline V gives CDR1 LGHNT, CDR2 FRNRAP. Trimming cost V 2 bases and J 1 base; bases outside gene matches: 13. CDR3 in amino acids: CASGLSQRTSGSISYEQYF. The CDR3 nucleotides read TGTGCTAGTGGTTTGTCTCAAAGGACTAGCGGGTCGATTTCCTACGAGCAGTACTTC. Using reference TRBV12-5 and TRBJ2-7 for the parts outside the CDR3, the full variable domain is DARVTQTPRHKVTEMGQEVTMRCQPILGHNTVFWYRQTMMQGLELLAYFRNRAPLDDSGMPKDRFSAEMPDATLATLKIQPSEPRDSAVYFCASGLSQRTSGSISYEQYFGPGTRLTVT.

V is TRBV6-1 and J is TRBJ1-1, with 10 bases lining up with TRBD1. Germline V CDR1 and CDR2: MNHNS, SASEGT. This CDR3 has 18 residues. V trimming: 4 bases; J trimming: 0 bases; junction bases outside the gene matches: 11. DNA of the CDR3: TGTGCCAGCAGTGCATCCCGGGACAGGGGCTATATGAACACTGAAGCTTTCTTT. It yields the protein CASSASRDRGYMNTEAFF.

As to this clone: Other DNA sequences in this specimen translate into the identical CDR3. This rearrangement joins TRBV5-1 to TRBJ2-1, with D unresolved. Trimming took 0 bases from V and 5 from J, leaving 6 bases between them. This CDR3 has 13 residues. Germline CDR1 SGHRS, CDR2 YFSETQ. CDR3 loop: CASSLGQDNEQFF. In DNA form, the CDR3 reads TGCGCCAGCAGCTTGGGTCAGGACAATGAGCAGTTCTTC.

This clone was counted once. The gene calls are TRBV12-5 and TRBJ2-7, with D possibly TRBD2 on 5 matching bases. With 3 bases removed from V and 5 bases from J, the gap between germline ends came to 11 bases. This CDR3 has 13 amino acids. Germline V gives CDR1 LGHNT, CDR2 FRNRAP. The CDR3 sequence is CASGFGVGDEQYF. DNA of the CDR3: TGTGCTAGTGGTTTCGGGGTGGGAGACGAGCAGTACTTC.

The chain links TRBV5-5 to TRBJ1-1, with no clear D. Trimming removed 1 base from V and 0 bases from J, with 10 bases in between. Per germline, CDR1 SGHKS and CDR2 YYEKEE (reference sequence). The CDR3 is 15 residues long. The chain's CDR3 is CASSLFPTMNTEAFF. The CDR3 DNA reads TGTGCCAGCAGCTTGTTCCCCACCATGAACACTGAAGCTTTCTTT.

The chain uses TRBV6-1 and TRBJ2-7; a possible D gene is TRBD2 (6 bases). The germline gives CDR1 MNHNS, CDR2 SASEGT. V was pared by 3 bases and J by 0 bases, with 12 bases between. The CDR3 extends over 15 amino acids. The CDR3 DNA reads as TGTGCCAGCAGTGAGCTAAGCGGGTTCTCCTACGAGCAGTACTTC. It translates to CASSELSGFSYEQYF.

The genes are TRBV5-4 and TRBJ2-1, with TRBD2 matching 10 bases. Germline CDR1 SGHNT, CDR2 YYREEE (reference sequence). Trimming took 4 bases from V and 8 from J; bases not matched to a gene: 21. The CDR3 has 19 residues. The CDR3, as DNA: TGTGCCAGCAGCCCTCGGGCTAGCGGGAGTTTGTTTTCGGTAGATGAGCAGTTCTTC. Amino acids: CASSPRASGSLFSVDEQFF.

The table lists this clone with a count of one. The rearrangement joins TRBV28 to TRBJ2-1; D is possibly TRBD2 (6 bases). The V gene lost 8 bases and the J gene lost 7 bases, with 12 bases spanning the gap. This CDR3 comprises 12 residues. Germline assignment: CDR1 MDHEN and CDR2 SYDVKM. CDR3 coding DNA: TGTGCCAGCGGCCTAGCGTTTAATGAGCAGTTCTTC. Translated, it gives CASGLAFNEQFF.

The V and J genes are TRBV11-2 and TRBJ2-7; tentatively, D is TRBD2 (6 bases). CDR1 and CDR2 (germline): SGHAT, FQNNGV. The CDR3 spans 13 residues. V shed 5 bases and J shed 6 bases, with 14 bases lying between them. CDR3 sequence reads: CASSPRLEGEQYF. The CDR3 nucleotides are TGTGCCAGCAGCCCGCGACTAGAAGGCGAGCAGTACTTC.

V gene TRBV15 combines with J gene TRBJ2-7; 10 bases fit TRBD2. V gave up 2 bases and J gave up 5 bases; unmatched junction bases: 3. Germline-derived CDR1 and CDR2 are LNHNV and YYDKDF (reference sequence). CDR3 length: 14 amino acids. The CDR3 region has the DNA TGTGCCACCAGCAGAAATCTAGCGGGGGACGAGCAGTACTTC. Encoded protein: CATSRNLAGDEQYF.

This chain connects TRBV7-9 to TRBJ2-3; D unresolved. CDR1 SEHNR and CDR2 FQNEAQ come from the germline V gene (reference sequence). The CDR3 has 15 residues. V shed 1 base and J shed 5 bases, with 13 bases lying between them. CDR3 amino acids: CASSLVRANGDTQYF. The DNA of the CDR3 is TGTGCCAGCAGCTTAGTTCGAGCCAATGGAGATACGCAGTATTTT.

About this clone: This sample includes further DNA sequences coding for the same CDR3. The gene calls are TRBV5-1 and TRBJ2-3; D unresolved. V was pared by 0 bases and J by 3 bases, with 8 bases between. The germline V gene has CDR1 SGHRS and CDR2 YFSETQ. The CDR3 loop spans 14 amino acids. The CDR3 loop is CASSLVVGTDTQYF. CDR3 DNA sequence: TGCGCCAGCAGCTTGGTGGTAGGTACAGATACGCAGTATTTT.

This clone appeared once. This sequence joins TRBV5-1 and TRBJ2-7; 12 bases line up with TRBD2. The CDR3 is 16 amino acids. Per germline, CDR1 SGHRS and CDR2 YFSETQ. J was trimmed by 6 bases and V by 0 bases; bases with no gene match: 7. The CDR3 protein is CASSLVLAGGSGEQYF. DNA of the CDR3: TGCGCCAGCAGCTTGGTACTAGCGGGAGGATCGGGCGAGCAGTACTTC.

The gene calls are TRBV6-6 and TRBJ2-2, with 9 bases that match TRBD1. Per the germline V gene, CDR1 is MNHNY and CDR2 is SVGAGI (reference sequence). The CDR3 runs to 15 residues. V dropped 6 bases and J dropped 0; count of bases not matched to a gene: 2. The CDR3 DNA reads TGTGCCAGCAGCCGACAGGGGGCGAACACCGGGGAGCTGTTTTTT. The encoded protein is CASSRQGANTGELFF.

This clone has only one observation. This chain links TRBV28 with TRBJ2-2, with TRBD1 identical over 7 bases. J lost 2 bases, V lost 4 bases, and 7 bases had no gene match. Germline CDR1 reads MDHEN; CDR2 reads SYDVKM. The CDR3 is 16 residues long. CDR3 protein: CASSSEGGPNTGELFF. Here the CDR3 DNA reads TGTGCCAGCAGTTCCGAAGGGGGCCCAAACACCGGGGAGCTGTTTTTT.

The rearrangement uses TRBV15 and TRBJ1-4; unclear D gene. V was trimmed by 3 bases and J by 4 bases, leaving 9 bases between them. The germline gives CDR1 LNHNV, CDR2 YYDKDF (reference sequence). The CDR3 contains 14 residues. The CDR3 protein is CATSRPGNNEKLFF. The DNA of the CDR3 is TGTGCCACCAGCAGGCCGGGGAATAATGAAAAACTGTTTTTT.

The chain carries TRBV7-2 and TRBJ1-5; D gene ambiguous. CDR1 is SGHTA, CDR2 FQGNSA, per germline. This CDR3 has 17 amino acids. V was shortened by 5 bases and J by 2 bases, with 19 bases between the two germline ends. In DNA, the CDR3 is TGTGCCAGCAGCCGGAATTCATTGGCGCTCGGCAATCAGCCCCAGCATTTT. Its protein is CASSRNSLALGNQPQHF.

The chain recombines TRBV15 with TRBJ2-2, with D maybe TRBD1 (5 bases). Trimming left V 11 bases short and J 6 bases short, with 13 bases between. Per the germline V gene, CDR1 is LNHNV and CDR2 is YYDKDF (reference sequence). This CDR3 spans 12 amino acids. CDR3 residues: CASGPMAGELFF. The CDR3 nucleotides read TGTGCCTCAGGGCCGATGGCCGGGGAGCTGTTTTTT.